What follows are 23 T cell receptor beta chains derived from one specimen sequenced in a study of shared clonotypes between healthy human individuals. Only in-frame clones appear in the TCRdb table, and some are missing; sequencing was by immunoSEQ multiplex PCR. The sample yields about 2.1 million clones, more than 85% seen once. CD8 cells classed as naive were CD45RO-negative and positively selected for CCR7, excluding terminally differentiated effector memory CD45RA+ cells. Material for sequencing was naive CD8+ T cells from PBMCs. The origin of the receptors is a man between 18 and 29 years old in good health. Some clones in this sample may be carry-over from other donors' samples.

This sequence joins TRBV9 and TRBJ2-1, with D unclear. The CDR3 length is 13 residues. CDR1 is SGDLS, CDR2 YYNGEE, per germline. Trimming removed 0 bases at V and 10 bases at J, with 11 bases between. CDR3 sequence: CASSVASRVEQFF. The CDR3, as DNA: TGTGCCAGCAGCGTAGCATCGCGAGTGGAGCAGTTCTTC. Full variable domain (remainder filled in from reference TRBV9 and TRBJ2-1): DSGVTQTPKHLITATGQRVTLRCSPRSGDLSVYWYQQSLDQGLQFLIQYYNGEERAKGNILERFSAQQFPDLHSELNLSSLELGDSALYFCASSVASRVEQFFGPGTRLTVL.

This clone was counted a few times. This rearrangement joins TRBV30 to TRBJ1-1; the D gene is possibly TRBD1 (6 bases). The CDR3 totals 16 residues. Germline-derived CDR1 and CDR2 are GTSNPN and SVGIG (reference sequence). Trimming stripped 3 bases from V and 4 bases from J, with 21 bases between. In DNA form, the CDR3 reads TGTGCCTGGAGCTGGCGGGGGCGCCCCCGGGGCACTGAAGCTTTCTTT. Its protein is CAWSWRGRPRGTEAFF.

Worth noting for this clone: In the same sample, other DNA sequences code for this CDR3. This chain joins TRBV27 and TRBJ1-1, with TRBD1 matching over 8 bases. Unmatched junction bases numbered 2, after V lost 4 bases and J lost 4 bases. Looked up from germline, CDR1 is MNHEY and CDR2 is SMNVEV (reference sequence). CDR3 length equals 13 residues. The CDR3 nucleotides are TGTGCCAGCAGTTCGACAGGGGTCACTGAAGCTTTCTTT. It yields the protein CASSSTGVTEAFF.

In its sample, this clone was seen a few times. V is TRBV7-9 and J is TRBJ1-4; TRBD1 matches at 10 bases. The CDR3 loop spans 18 amino acids. From germline, CDR1 is SEHNR and CDR2 FQNEAQ (reference sequence). J was trimmed by 4 bases and V by 2 bases; bases with no gene match: 10. This CDR3 is CASSLTYIGTGDNEKLFF. Written as DNA, the CDR3 is TGTGCCAGCAGCTTAACTTACATAGGGACAGGGGATAATGAAAAACTGTTTTTT.

The V call is TRBV6-5, the J call TRBJ2-7; D possibly corresponds to TRBD2 (6 bases). The CDR3 loop spans 15 amino acids. Germline CDR1 reads MNHEY; CDR2 reads SVGAGI. Deletions cut 3 bases from V and 4 bases from J, with 16 bases between. Here the CDR3 DNA reads TGTGCCAGCAGTTATGTGGCAGTCGGGGGTTACGAGCAGTACTTC. Translating gives CASSYVAVGGYEQYF.

This clone was detected once. The J gene is TRBJ2-1, the V gene TRBV6-5; no definite D call. Trimming removed 6 bases from V and 2 bases from J, with 14 bases in between. The CDR3 spans 15 residues. From germline, CDR1 is MNHEY and CDR2 SVGAGI. CDR3 protein: CASSQPPIAYNEQFF. CDR3 nucleotide sequence: TGTGCCAGCAGCCAACCACCAATTGCCTACAATGAGCAGTTCTTC.

CDR3 sequence (DNA): TGTGCCAGCATTTGGGGGGAAGGAGATACGCAGTATTTT. Translating gives CASIWGEGDTQYF. The chain has TRBV6-1 and TRBJ2-3, with D possibly TRBD2 on 6 matching bases. The ends were cut back, 7 bases at V and 5 bases at J, with 13 bases in the middle. Per germline, CDR1 MNHNS and CDR2 SASEGT. The CDR3 contains 13 residues.

The chain carries TRBV30 and TRBJ1-1; TRBD1 might be the D (6 bases). This CDR3 contains 13 residues. Per the germline V gene, CDR1 is GTSNPN and CDR2 is SVGIG (reference sequence). Trimming stripped 1 base from V and 4 bases from J, with 10 bases between. The CDR3 loop is CAWSGWGPTEAFF. The CDR3, as DNA: TGTGCCTGGAGTGGGTGGGGGCCCACTGAAGCTTTCTTT.

The V call is TRBV9, the J call TRBJ2-1; tentatively, D is TRBD1 or TRBD2 (6 bases each). The CDR3 covers 16 residues. The V gene lost 4 bases and the J gene lost 7 bases, with 21 bases spanning the gap. CDR1 and CDR2 from the germline V gene are SGDLS and YYNGEE. CDR3 residues: CASSPKRLGGVNEQFF. The CDR3 DNA is TGTGCCAGCAGCCCCAAACGACTAGGGGGTGTAAATGAGCAGTTCTTC.

This clone occurred once. The same CDR3 also results from other DNA sequences found in this sample. V and J are TRBV28 and TRBJ1-4; a weak D match, TRBD1 (5 bases). V was trimmed by 2 bases and J by 0 bases, leaving 7 bases between them. The CDR3 runs to 15 residues. Germline CDR1 MDHEN, CDR2 SYDVKM. CDR3 in amino acids: CASSLTGATNEKLFF. The CDR3 DNA reads TGTGCCAGCAGTTTAACAGGAGCAACTAATGAAAAACTGTTTTTT. The full variable domain, rest sourced from reference TRBV28 and TRBJ1-4, is DVKVTQSSRYLVKRTGEKVFLECVQDMDHENMFWYRQDPGLGLRLIYFSYDVKMKEKGDIPEGYSVSREKKERFSLILESASTNQTSMYLCASSLTGATNEKLFFGSGTQLSVL.

The V gene is TRBV6-7, the J gene TRBJ2-5; the D gene is possibly TRBD1 (5 bases). TRBV6-7 is identified as an open reading frame with a role that is uncertain. The CDR3 sequence is 15 residues long. V lost 5 bases and J lost 6, with 19 bases in between. CDR3 nucleotides: TGTGCCAGCAGTCCCGGTGGCAGGGCGAGGAAGACCCAGTACTTC. This translates into CASSPGGRARKTQYF.

This chain links TRBV5-1 with TRBJ1-1; D unresolved. The V end lost 4 bases, the J end lost 2 bases, and 18 bases lay between the germline ends. The CDR3 consists of 16 residues. The germline CDR1 and CDR2 sequences are SGHRS and YFSETQ. The CDR3 region has the DNA TGCGCCAGCAGCCCTCCCCGGACCGTACCAAACACTGAAGCTTTCTTT. Translating gives CASSPPRTVPNTEAFF.

This chain links TRBV2 with TRBJ1-1; 8 bases map to TRBD1. The J segment lost 5 bases and the V segment lost 3 bases, leaving 2 bases of the junction unmatched. Germline V gives CDR1 SNHLY, CDR2 FYNNEI. The CDR3 runs 13 residues. The CDR3 bases are TGTGCCAGCAGTGAGGGACAGGTGACTGAAGCTTTCTTT. Its translation is CASSEGQVTEAFF.

This chain links TRBV13 with TRBJ1-1, with a weak D call TRBD1 (6 bases). The CDR3 has 13 amino acids. Germline CDR1 and CDR2: PRHDT and FYEKMQ (reference sequence). V was cut by 5 bases and J by 3 bases, with 10 bases left in between. CDR3 nucleotides: TGTGCCAGCAGCGAAAGGGGGGACACTGAAGCTTTCTTT. This translates into CASSERGDTEAFF. The full variable domain, rest sourced from reference TRBV13 and TRBJ1-1, is AAGVIQSPRHLIKEKRETATLKCYPIPRHDTVYWYQQGPGQDPQFLISFYEKMQSDKGSIPDRFSAQQFSDYHSELNMSSLELGDSALYFCASSERGDTEAFFGQGTRLTVV.

The rearrangement uses TRBV6-1 and TRBJ2-7; possibly TRBD2 for D (5 bases). CDR3 length: 13 amino acids. V dropped 3 bases and J dropped 5 bases, with 11 bases sitting between them. Per the germline V gene, CDR1 is MNHNS and CDR2 is SASEGT. CDR3 nucleotide sequence: TGTGCCAGCAGTGACCGGAGGAGCAACGAGCAGTACTTC. Protein: CASSDRRSNEQYF.

V usage is TRBV15 and J usage is TRBJ2-2; D might be TRBD2 (5 bases). Trimming removed 3 bases at V and 3 bases at J, with 17 bases between. Germline V gene lookup returns CDR1 LNHNV and CDR2 YYDKDF (reference sequence). CDR3 size: 17 residues. The CDR3 spells CATSSPSGNTDTGELFF. The DNA for the CDR3 is TGTGCCACCAGCAGTCCGAGCGGAAACACAGACACCGGGGAGCTGTTTTTT. The variable domain in full, with the rest retrieved from reference TRBV15 and TRBJ2-2, is DAMVIQNPRYQVTQFGKPVTLSCSQTLNHNVMYWYQQKSSQAPKLLFHYYDKDFNNEADTPDNFQSRRPNTSFCFLDIRSPGLGDTAMYLCATSSPSGNTDTGELFFGEGSRLTVL.

The chain recombines TRBV13 with TRBJ2-3; 11 nucleotides agree with TRBD1. V trimming: 5 bases; J trimming: 6 bases; junction bases outside the gene matches: 7. Germline CDR1 PRHDT, CDR2 FYEKMQ (reference sequence). This CDR3 comprises 15 residues. The CDR3: CASSPRTGGWDTQYF. CDR3 nucleotides: TGTGCCAGCAGCCCGAGGACAGGGGGCTGGGATACGCAGTATTTT.

V usage is TRBV7-9 and J usage is TRBJ2-7; D is unresolved. The CDR3 spans 15 residues. V gave up 1 base and J gave up 2 bases, with 12 bases separating them. Germline CDR1 SEHNR, CDR2 FQNEAQ (reference sequence). CDR3 amino acids: CASSLGAAGTYEQYF. The CDR3 region has the DNA TGTGCCAGCAGCTTAGGGGCAGCTGGTACCTACGAGCAGTACTTC.

The chain combines TRBV4-1 with TRBJ2-7; D may be TRBD1 (5 bases). Trimming stripped 2 bases from V and 2 bases from J, with 19 bases between. Germline V gene lookup returns CDR1 MGHRA and CDR2 YSYEKL. The CDR3 loop spans 17 amino acids. The chain's CDR3 is CASSQTPGQKGTYEQYF. The CDR3 region has the DNA TGCGCCAGCAGCCAAACCCCTGGTCAGAAGGGGACCTACGAGCAGTACTTC.

This chain connects TRBV27 to TRBJ2-4; D not resolved. The CDR3 loop spans 15 amino acids. Trimming removed 5 bases from V and 2 bases from J, with 13 bases in between. From germline, CDR1 is MNHEY and CDR2 SMNVEV (reference sequence). CDR3 nucleotides: TGTGCCAGCAGTCCCGTCGGGCTGACCAAAAACATTCAGTACTTC. Its translation: CASSPVGLTKNIQYF.

This chain connects TRBV4-1 to TRBJ1-1, with a weak D call TRBD1 (6 bases). V lost 7 bases and J lost 6, with 21 bases in between. CDR3 length: 15 amino acids. From germline, CDR1 is MGHRA and CDR2 YSYEKL. The CDR3 bases are TGCGCCAGCAACTACTTTCCAGGGGCATCCCCTGAAGCTTTCTTT. It yields the protein CASNYFPGASPEAFF.

The chain is built from TRBV11-3 and TRBJ2-5; D is unclear. V was trimmed by 0 bases and J by 3 bases, leaving 11 bases between them. This CDR3 contains 15 residues. Germline CDR1 reads SGHNT; CDR2 reads YENEEA. CDR3 DNA sequence: TGTGCCAGCAGCTTAGATGGCGGAATAAAAGAGACCCAGTACTTC. It encodes CASSLDGGIKETQYF.

V and J are TRBV28 and TRBJ2-1; 14 bases map to TRBD2. CDR3 length: 18 residues. V lost 1 base and J lost 7; bases outside the gene matches: 9. Germline CDR1 MDHEN, CDR2 SYDVKM. CDR3 nucleotides: TGTGCCAGCAGTTTATTATTGGCGACTAGCGGGAGGGTGAATGAGCAGTTCTTC. Translating gives CASSLLLATSGRVNEQFF.